This T cell receptor (beta chain) appears in the sequencing data of a study of immune evolution from preneoplasia to lung adenocarcinoma. Data came from immunoSEQ multiplex PCR; TCRdb stores just in-frame clones and leaves some out. Seen here are 3,600 or so clones, 70% to 80% observed once, and the top ten hold around an eighth. Points from the study as a whole: Later-stage lesions seemingly showed higher T cell density and diversity than normal lung.

Looked up from germline, CDR1 is SGHVS and CDR2 is FNYEAQ. This CDR3 has 12 amino acids. Trimming removed 5 bases at V and 8 bases at J, with 10 bases between. Worth noting for this clone: As yet, its antigen is unknown.

The sequencing sample was made of FFPE adjacent normal lung tissue. This rearrangement joins TRBV7-6 to TRBJ2-1; D may be TRBD1 or TRBD2 (5 bases each). This TCR derives from a person aged 70 to 85 with lung adenocarcinoma. This CDR3 is CASSPGAHEQFF. CDR3 DNA: TGTGCCAGCAGCCCCGGGGCGCATGAGCAGTTCTTC.